A single sample is the source of the 20 T cell receptor beta chains below, sequenced in a study of shared clonotypes between healthy human individuals. Sequencing used immunoSEQ multiplex PCR; TCRdb keeps in-frame clones, though not all of them. The sample carries fewer than 1 million clones, 96% recorded once. Naive CD8 cells were CD45RO-negative, positively selected for CCR7, excluding terminally differentiated effector memory CD45RA+ cells. The specimen sequenced was naive CD8+ T cells sorted from blood. The receptors here all came from a young man in good health.

The chain combines TRBV6-5 with TRBJ1-2; D is unresolved. V gave up 6 bases and J gave up 2 bases, with 10 bases separating them. CDR3 length: 13 residues. Looked up from germline, CDR1 is MNHEY and CDR2 is SVGAGI. The CDR3 loop reads CASSLTANYGYTF. For the CDR3, the DNA is TGTGCCAGCAGCCTGACTGCGAACTATGGCTACACCTTC.

The V call is TRBV7-9, the J call TRBJ2-1; TRBD1 matches at 9 bases. From germline, CDR1 is SEHNR and CDR2 FQNEAQ (reference sequence). The CDR3 is 15 amino acids. Unmatched junction bases numbered 11, after V lost 7 bases and J lost 7 bases. CDR3 bases: TGTGCCAGCACCGCCGGGACAGGGATTTTTAATGAGCAGTTCTTC. As protein: CASTAGTGIFNEQFF.

The chain couples TRBV27 to TRBJ2-7; 7 nucleotides match TRBD2. CDR1 is MNHEY, CDR2 SMNVEV, per germline (reference sequence). The CDR3 sequence is 14 residues long. J was trimmed by 2 bases and V by 4 bases; bases with no gene match: 5. CDR3 region: CASSWAGGTYEQYF. The CDR3 region has the DNA TGTGCCAGCAGTTGGGCCGGGGGGACCTACGAGCAGTACTTC.

This chain links TRBV25-1 with TRBJ2-7, with 8 nucleotides matching TRBD2. J lost 6 bases, V lost 5 bases, and 9 bases had no gene match. CDR1 is MGHDK, CDR2 SYGVNS, per germline. The CDR3 runs to 14 residues. CDR3 DNA: TGTGCCAGCAGTAAAGCGACTAGCGCTCCCGAGCAGTACTTC. This encodes CASSKATSAPEQYF.

The CDR3 is CASSFRGQGGNQPQHF. The CDR3, as DNA: TGTGCCAGCAGTTTTCGGGGACAGGGTGGCAATCAGCCCCAGCATTTT. J is TRBJ1-5 and V is TRBV28, with TRBD1 matching 9 bases. Looked up from germline, CDR1 is MDHEN and CDR2 is SYDVKM. After removal of 3 bases from V and 2 bases from J, the junction contained 5 bases not matched to a gene. This CDR3 contains 16 residues. Full variable domain (outside the CDR3, taken from reference TRBV28 and TRBJ1-5): DVKVTQSSRYLVKRTGEKVFLECVQDMDHENMFWYRQDPGLGLRLIYFSYDVKMKEKGDIPEGYSVSREKKERFSLILESASTNQTSMYLCASSFRGQGGNQPQHFGDGTRLSIL.

The J gene is TRBJ2-7, the V gene TRBV7-9; D not certain. Trimming took 4 bases from V and 0 from J, leaving 13 bases between them. The length of the CDR3 is 15 residues. CDR1 is SEHNR and CDR2 is FQNEAQ in the germline V gene (reference sequence). The CDR3 protein is CASSSPSESSYEQYF. The CDR3 nucleotides read TGTGCCAGCAGCTCCCCCTCCGAGAGCTCCTACGAGCAGTACTTC.

The rearrangement links TRBV7-3 to TRBJ2-7, with a weak D call TRBD1 (5 bases). Per germline, CDR1 SGHTA and CDR2 FQGTGA. This CDR3 has 14 residues. The V end lost 0 bases, the J end lost 6 bases, and 12 bases lay between the germline ends. The CDR3 nucleotides read TGTGCCAGCAGCTTAACCGGACAATGGGGCGAGCAGTACTTC. Translating it yields CASSLTGQWGEQYF.

The rearrangement joins TRBV6-6 to TRBJ2-7; either TRBD1 or TRBD2 may supply D (5 bases each). From germline, CDR1 is MNHNY and CDR2 SVGAGI (reference sequence). The V and J ends lost 0 bases and 5 bases respectively, with 14 bases between them. This CDR3 has 15 amino acids. The CDR3 nucleotides are TGTGCCAGCAGTTACTCCCTCGGGACGCAGAACGAGCAGTACTTC. It encodes CASSYSLGTQNEQYF.

This chain connects TRBV15 to TRBJ2-1; TRBD2 aligns across 9 bases. Germline-derived CDR1 and CDR2 are LNHNV and YYDKDF (reference sequence). The CDR3 sequence is 16 residues long. V shed 0 bases, J shed 9 bases, and the junction held 9 bases outside the gene matches. The CDR3 nucleotides are TGTGCCACCAGCAGAGATCGGGCTAGCGGGATTCTTGAGCAGTTCTTC. It translates to CATSRDRASGILEQFF.

This chain uses TRBV7-2 with TRBJ2-7; weak D call: TRBD1 (6 bases). The CDR3 has 14 residues. Trimming took 2 bases from V and 4 from J, leaving 12 bases between them. Germline V gene sequence: CDR1 SGHTA, CDR2 FQGNSA. This chain's CDR3 is CASSLPQGFYEQYF. The CDR3 DNA sequence: TGTGCCAGCAGCTTACCACAGGGATTTTACGAGCAGTACTTC.

The CDR3 sequence is CASSPGTATYNEQFF. CDR3 DNA: TGTGCCAGCAGCCCTGGGACAGCAACCTACAATGAGCAGTTCTTC. The V and J genes are TRBV7-3 and TRBJ2-1, with TRBD1 matching over 7 bases. CDR1 and CDR2 (germline): SGHTA, FQGTGA. V was clipped by 5 bases and J by 2 bases; unmatched bases: 6. The CDR3 loop spans 15 amino acids.

The CDR3 loop is CASSPGQDNTEAFF. DNA for the CDR3: TGCGCCAGCAGCCCGGGACAGGACAACACTGAAGCTTTCTTT. This chain links TRBV5-1 with TRBJ1-1, with 8 bases identical to TRBD1. The CDR3 length is 14 residues. Germline V lookup: CDR1 SGHRS, CDR2 YFSETQ. J gave up 2 bases and V 4 bases, and 4 bases lay outside the gene matches.

DNA for the CDR3: TGTGCCAGTATGTACGTGATTGGCACCGGGGAGCTGTTTTTT. Translation gives CASMYVIGTGELFF. The chain carries TRBV19 and TRBJ2-2, with unresolved D. This CDR3 region has 14 residues. The germline CDR1 and CDR2 sequences are LNHDA and SQIVND (reference sequence). With 7 bases removed from V and 4 bases from J, the gap between germline ends came to 13 bases.

The chain combines TRBV29-1 with TRBJ2-1, with TRBD2 identical over 13 bases. V shed 3 bases and J 10 bases; nucleotides not matched to a gene: 9. The CDR3 has 15 amino acids. In germline, CDR1 is SQVTM, CDR2 ANQGSEA. The CDR3 is CSVEGLAGSGLEQFF. The CDR3 nucleotides are TGCAGCGTTGAGGGACTAGCGGGATCCGGGCTCGAGCAGTTCTTC.

The V and J genes are TRBV5-1 and TRBJ2-7, with a weak D call TRBD2 (6 bases). V was clipped by 1 base and J by 6 bases, with 11 bases between them. CDR3 length: 13 residues. The germline V gene has CDR1 SGHRS and CDR2 YFSETQ. CDR3 in DNA: TGCGCCAGCAGCTTGTTCGGGGGACTCGAGCAGTACTTC. Its translation: CASSLFGGLEQYF.

This clone came up a few times. The genes are TRBV9 and TRBJ2-5; weak D call: TRBD2 (6 bases). The CDR3 spans 18 residues. Germline assignment: CDR1 SGDLS and CDR2 YYNGEE. V lost 4 bases and J lost 4, with 26 bases in between. CDR3 sequence: CASSPSFLGLSAGETQYF. In DNA form, the CDR3 reads TGTGCCAGCAGCCCGTCCTTTTTGGGACTCTCTGCGGGAGAGACCCAGTACTTC.

The chain links TRBV5-1 to TRBJ2-3; D perhaps matches TRBD2 (6 bases). V dropped 2 bases and J dropped 2 bases, with 18 bases sitting between them. The CDR3 has 17 amino acids. Germline V CDR1 and CDR2: SGHRS, YFSETQ. CDR3 in amino acids: CASSFAGLRDFTDTQYF. The CDR3 DNA is TGCGCCAGCAGCTTTGCGGGACTTCGAGACTTCACAGATACGCAGTATTTT. The full variable domain, in which reference TRBV5-1 and TRBJ2-3 provide the parts outside the CDR3, is KAGVTQTPRYLIKTRGQQVTLSCSPISGHRSVSWYQQTPGQGLQFLFEYFSETQRNKGNFPGRFSGRQFSNSRSEMNVSTLELGDSALYLCASSFAGLRDFTDTQYFGPGTRLTVL.

The CDR3 DNA reads as TGTGCCAGCAGCCCTTCTTTGACTAGCGGGAATCTTGCCCCCTACGAGCAGTACTTC. Its translation: CASSPSLTSGNLAPYEQYF. The chain combines TRBV14 with TRBJ2-7; TRBD2 agrees at 11 bases. Trimming took 4 bases from V and 2 from J; bases not matched to a gene: 16. The germline CDR1 and CDR2 sequences are SGHDN and FVKESK. The CDR3 loop spans 19 amino acids.

This chain connects TRBV10-2 to TRBJ2-5; 7 nucleotides align to TRBD2. There are 16 residues in the CDR3. Germline V gene data show CDR1 as WSHSY and CDR2 as SAAADI. J was trimmed by 2 bases and V by 6 bases; bases with no gene match: 12. CDR3 protein: CASRPFLADRQETQYF. In DNA form, the CDR3 reads TGCGCCAGCAGGCCTTTTCTAGCGGACCGACAAGAGACCCAGTACTTC.

This chain uses TRBV28 with TRBJ2-1; D may be TRBD2 (5 bases). Germline CDR1 is MDHEN and CDR2 is SYDVKM. Trimming removed 9 bases at V and 4 bases at J, with 7 bases between. The CDR3 runs 11 residues. The CDR3 region has the DNA TGTGCCAGTAGCGAGTACAATGAGCAGTTCTTC. Translating it yields CASSEYNEQFF.